This is a list of T cell receptor beta chains from one sample in a study of human T cells and chemical hapten exposure. TCRdb itself ran the RACE reads through MiXCR, one entry per CDR3 protein. The table lists a few hundred thousand distinct CDR3 sequences, about 8.6% of them singletons, with 2% to 2.5% in the top ten. The source was whole blood, collected in connection with sensitization to the hapten diphenylcyclopropenone (DPC). The source is a woman aged 40 to 50 with alopecia areata. Some clones in this sample may be carry-over from other donors' samples. CDR3s include the opening cysteine and the closing phenylalanine or tryptophan. D genes are given only for firm matches. Only some rows state a clone size, as once, few, many or a class for expanded clones.

D gene,clone size,V gene,J gene,CDR3 DNA,CDR3 protein
.,.,TRBV28,TRBJ2-1,TGTGCCAGCAGCTTACCCCAAGAGCAGTTCTTC,CASSLPQEQFF
TRBD1,.,TRBV7-9,TRBJ1-1,TGTGCCAGCAGCGTAAACAGGGGTGACACTGAAGCTTTCTTT,CASSVNRGDTEAFF
.,many,TRBV4-1,TRBJ2-7,TGCGCCAGCAGCCTAAGACTGACCTACGAGCAGTACTTC,CASSLRLTYEQYF
.,many,TRBV7-2,TRBJ1-5,TGTGCCAGCAGCTTAGGGCAGAGCAATCAGCCCCAGCATTTT,CASSLGQSNQPQHF
TRBD2,few,TRBV7-2,TRBJ2-1,TGTGCCAGCAGCTCGCCCAAAGCGGGACATGAGCAGTTCTTC,CASSSPKAGHEQFF
.,few,TRBV11-2,TRBJ2-3,TGTGCCAGCAGCCCAACCTCGGGACTGACTAGCACAGATACGCAGTATTTT,CASSPTSGLTSTDTQYF
TRBD1,few,TRBV28,TRBJ2-1,TGTGCCAGCAGGCGGACAGGGGTCTACAATGAGCAGTTCTTC,CASRRTGVYNEQFF
TRBD1,.,TRBV6-1,TRBJ1-2,TGTGCCGGACGGACAGGGCAAACTAACTATGGCTACACCTTC,CAGRTGQTNYGYTF
.,many,TRBV6-2/TRBV6-3,TRBJ1-1,TGTGCCAGCAGCAGACGGATGAACACTGAAGCTTTCTTT,CASSRRMNTEAFF
.,.,TRBV28,TRBJ2-5,TGTGCCAGCAGTTTATGGGGGGGGCTGAAGACCCAGTACTTC,CASSLWGGLKTQYF
TRBD2,few,TRBV7-9,TRBJ2-3,TGTGCCAGCAGCGTGGGCGGGAGCCTCGATACGCAGTATTTT,CASSVGGSLDTQYF
.,few,TRBV10-3,TRBJ2-1,TGTGCCATCAGTGTGGGCGGTCCCCCTAATGAGCAGTTCTTC,CAISVGGPPNEQFF
TRBD2,many,TRBV29-1,TRBJ2-7,TGCAGCGTCGTACTAGCGGGAGGGCCTTCCGAGCAGTACTTC,CSVVLAGGPSEQYF
.,.,TRBV20-1,TRBJ2-1,TGCAGCGCTGGCCAGCGGCCCTCCTACAATGAGCAGTTCTTC,CSAGQRPSYNEQFF
.,few,TRBV11-1,TRBJ2-5,TGTGCCAGCAGCTTGGTCCTCTCCCCACAAGAGACCCAGTACTTC,CASSLVLSPQETQYF
.,.,TRBV6-6,TRBJ2-3,TGTGCCAGCAGTTACTCTCCCCGGGATACGCAGTATTTT,CASSYSPRDTQYF
.,.,TRBV9,TRBJ2-5,TGTGCCAGCAGCGTAGGTCCTGGAGGACAGCTATCACAAGAGACCCAGTACTTC,CASSVGPGGQLSQETQYF
TRBD1,few,TRBV24-1,TRBJ2-5,TGTGCCACCAGTGATTTTGGGACAGAACAAGAGACCCAGTACTTC,CATSDFGTEQETQYF
.,many,TRBV9,TRBJ1-4,TGTGCCAGCAGCGACGACCGTGGGTTTGAAAAACTGTTTTTT,CASSDDRGFEKLFF
TRBD2,.,TRBV27,TRBJ2-7,TGTGCCAGCAGTTTATCAGCGGGACTAGGTTTCTACGAGCAGTACTTC,CASSLSAGLGFYEQYF
.,.,TRBV28,TRBJ1-2,TGTGCCAGCAGTTTCCAGAACTATGGCTACACCTTC,CASSFQNYGYTF
.,few,TRBV7-2,TRBJ2-2,TGTGCCAGCGCACAGGGGAACACCGGGGAGCTGTTTTTT,CASAQGNTGELFF
.,few,TRBV5-1,TRBJ1-1,TGCGCCAGCAGCTTTCTTTCGACAGCGCTGAACACTGAAGCTTTCTTT,CASSFLSTALNTEAFF
TRBD1,.,TRBV6-2/TRBV6-3,TRBJ2-6,TGTGCCAGCAGTCCTCAGGGGGCGAGTGGGACCAACGTCCTGACTTTC,CASSPQGASGTNVLTF
.,.,TRBV28,TRBJ1-5,TGTGCCCTATCGAACAGGGAAGACCCGCCCCAGCATTTT,CALSNREDPPQHF
.,few,TRBV27,TRBJ1-1,TGTGCCAGCAGGGGGCTAGAGAACACTGAAGCTTTCTTT,CASRGLENTEAFF
TRBD1,few,TRBV12-3/TRBV12-4,TRBJ1-2,TGTGCCAGCAGTCGGGACAGGGGGAGGTATGGCTACACCTTC,CASSRDRGRYGYTF
.,few,TRBV9,TRBJ1-4,TGTGCCAGCAGCCCTAGTCCTCAGGGGCGGTTCGAAAAACTGTTTTTT,CASSPSPQGRFEKLFF
.,.,TRBV9,TRBJ2-7,TGTGCCAGCAGCGGCGGAGGGCCGGACGAGCAGTACTTC,CASSGGGPDEQYF
.,many,TRBV28,TRBJ1-5,TGTGCCAGCAGTTCAGGACAGCATAGCAATCAGCCCCAGCATTTT,CASSSGQHSNQPQHF
.,few,TRBV20-1,TRBJ2-1,TGCAGTGCTAGACCCCTTACGTACAATGAGCAGTTCTTC,CSARPLTYNEQFF
.,.,TRBV5-6,TRBJ2-5,TGTGCCAGCAGCTTGAGGGGCGCGGAGACCCAGTACTTC,CASSLRGAETQYF